These 5 T cell receptor beta chains were sequenced from one sample in a study of control samples from healthy donors and cancer patients. Sequencing used immunoSEQ multiplex PCR; TCRdb keeps in-frame clones, though not all of them. The sample consists of 150,000 to 200,000 clones, 91% of them appearing once. The sequenced sample consisted of blood. Receptor source: a woman in her thirties in good health.

This clone has a single count. CDR3 DNA: TGTGCCAGCAGCTTGTGGCGGAACACTGAAGCTTTCTTT. This encodes CASSLWRNTEAFF. The chain carries TRBV5-5 and TRBJ1-1, with D hard to call. This CDR3 has 13 amino acids. With 1 base removed from V and 1 base from J, the gap between germline ends came to 5 bases. CDR1 and CDR2 (germline): SGHKS, YYEKEE (reference sequence).

The sample holds one count of this clone. V usage is TRBV5-1 and J usage is TRBJ2-3; 8 bases agree with TRBD1. Germline CDR1 is SGHRS and CDR2 is YFSETQ. The CDR3 length is 15 residues. V gave up 2 bases and J gave up 3 bases; unmatched junction bases: 5. CDR3 coding DNA: TGCGCCAGCAGCTTCCGACAGGGGAAAACAGATACGCAGTATTTT. Its translation is CASSFRQGKTDTQYF.

The chain is built from TRBV9 and TRBJ2-1; D is uncertain. V lost 4 bases, J lost 5 bases, and 7 bases lay in between. Germline V lookup: CDR1 SGDLS, CDR2 YYNGEE. The CDR3 length is 12 residues. DNA for the CDR3: TGTGCCAGCAGCCCCACGGACAATGAGCAGTTCTTC. It is translated as CASSPTDNEQFF.

This chain connects TRBV2 to TRBJ1-1, with D possibly being TRBD1 (5 bases). Trimming removed 1 base at V and 8 bases at J, with 14 bases between. This CDR3 has 14 residues. Germline V gene sequence: CDR1 SNHLY, CDR2 FYNNEI. The CDR3 DNA reads as TGTGCCAGCAGTGAAGAGACACCCGGGACGGAAGCTTTCTTT. It encodes CASSEETPGTEAFF. The full variable domain, its missing parts supplied by reference TRBV2 and TRBJ1-1, is EPEVTQTPSHQVTQMGQEVILRCVPISNHLYFYWYRQILGQKVEFLVSFYNNEISEKSEIFDDQFSVERPDGSNFTLKIRSTKLEDSAMYFCASSEETPGTEAFFGQGTRLTVV.

V usage is TRBV11-2 and J usage is TRBJ2-1; 15 bases line up with TRBD2. The CDR3 has 15 residues. Germline trimming cut 5 bases from V and 9 bases from J; bases unmatched to any gene: 5. Germline CDR1 is SGHAT and CDR2 is FQNNGV. CDR3 nucleotides: TGTGCCAGCAGCCATGGACTAGCGGGAGGGGGTGAGCAGTTCTTC. Protein: CASSHGLAGGGEQFF.